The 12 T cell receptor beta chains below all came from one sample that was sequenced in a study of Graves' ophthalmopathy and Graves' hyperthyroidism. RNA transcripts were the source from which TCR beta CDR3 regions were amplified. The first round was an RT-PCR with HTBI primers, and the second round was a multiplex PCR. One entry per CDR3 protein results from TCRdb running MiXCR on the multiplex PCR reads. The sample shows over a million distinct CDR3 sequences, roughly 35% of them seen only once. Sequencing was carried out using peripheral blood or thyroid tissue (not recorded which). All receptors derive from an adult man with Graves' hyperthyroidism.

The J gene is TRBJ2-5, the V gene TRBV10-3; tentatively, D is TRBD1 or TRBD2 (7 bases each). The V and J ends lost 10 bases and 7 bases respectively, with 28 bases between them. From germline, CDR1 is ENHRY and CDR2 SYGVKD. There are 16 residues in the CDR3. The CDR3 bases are TGTGCCAGCAGGGAGGGGGACGTTGGCAGGGGGGTGACCCAGTACTTC. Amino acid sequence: CASREGDVGRGVTQYF.

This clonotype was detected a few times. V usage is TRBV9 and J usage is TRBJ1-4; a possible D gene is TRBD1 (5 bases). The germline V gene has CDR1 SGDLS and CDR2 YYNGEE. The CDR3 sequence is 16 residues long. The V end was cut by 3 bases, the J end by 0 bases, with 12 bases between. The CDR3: CASSATATATNEKLFF. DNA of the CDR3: TGTGCCAGCAGCGCAACCGCGACAGCAACTAATGAAAAACTGTTTTTT.

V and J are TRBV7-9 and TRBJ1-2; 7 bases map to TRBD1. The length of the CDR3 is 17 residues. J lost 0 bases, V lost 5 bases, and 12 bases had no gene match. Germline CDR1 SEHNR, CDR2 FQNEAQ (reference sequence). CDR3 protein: CASSQGGQGEANYGYTF. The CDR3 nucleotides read TGTGCCAGCAGCCAGGGAGGGCAGGGGGAAGCTAACTATGGCTACACCTTC.

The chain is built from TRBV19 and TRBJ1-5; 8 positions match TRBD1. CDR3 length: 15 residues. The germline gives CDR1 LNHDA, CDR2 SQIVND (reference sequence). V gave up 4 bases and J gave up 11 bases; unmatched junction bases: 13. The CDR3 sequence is CASSTQGTGQETQHF. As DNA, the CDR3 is TGTGCCAGTAGTACCCAGGGGACAGGACAAGAGACCCAGCATTTT. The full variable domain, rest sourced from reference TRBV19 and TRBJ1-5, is DGGITQSPKYLFRKEGQNVTLSCEQNLNHDAMYWYRQDPGQGLRLIYYSQIVNDFQKGDIAEGYSVSREKKESFPLTVTSAQKNPTAFYLCASSTQGTGQETQHFGDGTRLSIL.

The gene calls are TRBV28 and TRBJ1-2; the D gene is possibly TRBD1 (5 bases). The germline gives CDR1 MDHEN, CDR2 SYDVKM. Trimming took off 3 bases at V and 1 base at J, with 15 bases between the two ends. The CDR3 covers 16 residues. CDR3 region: CASSFSGQGLNYGYTF. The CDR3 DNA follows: TGTGCCAGCAGTTTTAGCGGGCAGGGACTTAACTATGGCTACACCTTC.

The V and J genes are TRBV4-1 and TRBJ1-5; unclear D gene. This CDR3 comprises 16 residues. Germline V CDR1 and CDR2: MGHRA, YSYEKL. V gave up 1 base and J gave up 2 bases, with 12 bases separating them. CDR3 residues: CASSQVNNVGNQPQHF. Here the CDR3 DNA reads TGCGCCAGCAGCCAAGTTAACAATGTAGGCAATCAGCCCCAGCATTTT.

For the CDR3, the DNA is TGTGCCAGCAGCCAAGGGTGGACAGGACCCGCTGAAAAACTGTTTTTT. Its protein product is CASSQGWTGPAEKLFF. The rearrangement joins TRBV7-9 to TRBJ1-4; 7 bases are shared with TRBD1. The V segment lost 5 bases and the J segment 7 bases; nucleotides outside the gene matches: 13. Germline V CDR1 and CDR2: SEHNR, FQNEAQ (reference sequence). The CDR3 totals 16 residues.

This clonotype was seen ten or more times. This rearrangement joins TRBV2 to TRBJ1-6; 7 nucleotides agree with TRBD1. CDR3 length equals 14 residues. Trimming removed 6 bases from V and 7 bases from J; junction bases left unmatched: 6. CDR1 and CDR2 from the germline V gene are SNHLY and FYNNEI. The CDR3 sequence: CASRGQFTNSPLHF. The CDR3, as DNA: TGTGCCAGCAGGGGACAGTTCACCAATTCACCCCTCCACTTT.

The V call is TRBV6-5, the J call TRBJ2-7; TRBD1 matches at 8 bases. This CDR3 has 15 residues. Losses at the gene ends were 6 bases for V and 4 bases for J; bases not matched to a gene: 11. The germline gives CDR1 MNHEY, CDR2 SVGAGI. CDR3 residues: CASRTGTGGPYEQYF. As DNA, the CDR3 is TGTGCCAGCAGAACAGGGACAGGAGGTCCATACGAGCAGTACTTC.

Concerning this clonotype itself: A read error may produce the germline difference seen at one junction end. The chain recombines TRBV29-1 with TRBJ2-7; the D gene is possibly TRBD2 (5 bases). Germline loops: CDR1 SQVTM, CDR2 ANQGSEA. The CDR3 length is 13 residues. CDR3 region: CSAVTLDYNEQLF. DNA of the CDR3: TGCAGCGCGGTAACACTAGATTACAATGAGCAGCTCTTC.

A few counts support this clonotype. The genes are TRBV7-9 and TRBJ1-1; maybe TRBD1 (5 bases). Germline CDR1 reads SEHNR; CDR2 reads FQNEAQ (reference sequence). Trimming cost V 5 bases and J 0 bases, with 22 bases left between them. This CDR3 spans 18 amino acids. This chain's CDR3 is CASSPRAFRQGLNTEAFF. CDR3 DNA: TGTGCCAGCAGCCCACGAGCGTTTCGGCAGGGCCTGAACACTGAAGCTTTCTTT.

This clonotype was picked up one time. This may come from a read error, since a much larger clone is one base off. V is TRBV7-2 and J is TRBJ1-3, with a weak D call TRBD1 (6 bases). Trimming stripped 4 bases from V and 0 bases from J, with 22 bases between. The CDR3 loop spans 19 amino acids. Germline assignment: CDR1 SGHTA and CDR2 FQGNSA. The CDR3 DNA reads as TGTGCCAGCAGCTGCCGAATAACAGGGCAGTCAAACTCTGGAAACACCATATATTTT. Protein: CASSCRITGQSNSGNTIYF. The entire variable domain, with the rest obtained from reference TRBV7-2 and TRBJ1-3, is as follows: GAGVSQSPSNKVTEKGKDVELRCDPISGHTALYWYRQSLGQGLEFLIYFQGNSAPDKSGLPSDRFSAERTGGSVSTLTIQRTQQEDSAVYLCASSCRITGQSNSGNTIYFGEGSWLTVV.